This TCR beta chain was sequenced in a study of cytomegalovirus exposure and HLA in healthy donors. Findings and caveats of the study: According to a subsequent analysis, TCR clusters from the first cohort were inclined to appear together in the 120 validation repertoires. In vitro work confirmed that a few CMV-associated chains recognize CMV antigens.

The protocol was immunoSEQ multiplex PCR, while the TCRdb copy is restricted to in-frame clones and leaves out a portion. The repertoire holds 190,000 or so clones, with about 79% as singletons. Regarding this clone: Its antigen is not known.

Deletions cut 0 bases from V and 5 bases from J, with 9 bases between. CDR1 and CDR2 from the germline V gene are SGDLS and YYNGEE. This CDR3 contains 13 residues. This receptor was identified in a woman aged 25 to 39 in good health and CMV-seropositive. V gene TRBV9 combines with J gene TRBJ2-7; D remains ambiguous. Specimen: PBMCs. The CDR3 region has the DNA TGTGCCAGCAGCGTAGCGGGTTCGAACGAGCAGTACTTC. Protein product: CASSVAGSNEQYF.